This T cell receptor (beta chain) was retrieved from a study of blood T cell repertoires in COVID-19. Study summary: Samples representing acute and convalescent COVID-19 were sourced from the United States, Italy and Spain. Sources were T cells, B-cell-depleted T cells, or PBMCs; the material itself was cDNA or gDNA.

Under the authors' procedure: Using reference gene primer amplification, nucleated cell counts were estimated. Sequenced by immunoSEQ multiplex PCR; TCRdb stores in-frame clones only, minus some. Clone size and the V and J calls come from that table; the DNA yielded D and trimming. Among approximately 75,000 clones listed, roughly 86% were seen once. Trimming pared 4 bases from V and 6 bases from J, leaving 10 bases between. CDR3 length: 13 residues. Germline V gene lookup returns CDR1 KGHDR and CDR2 SFDVKD. Sequencing was performed on peripheral blood. The genes are TRBV24-1 and TRBJ2-3; a weak D match, TRBD2 (5 bases). The clonotype was recovered from a man aged 50-60 years with acute or convalescent COVID-19. The CDR3 is CATSESSSDTQYF. The CDR3 coding sequence is TGTGCCACCAGTGAGTCTAGCTCCGATACGCAGTATTTT.